The 20 T cell receptor beta chains below come from one sample, sequenced in a study of blood T cell repertoires in COVID-19 (dated by TCRdb to about 2020). Libraries were prepared through the immunoSEQ multiplex PCR assay. The table was pulled from immuneACCESS by TCRdb, which kept in-frame rearrangements only. Such tables lose some clones; where checked, under half of the loss comes from unresolved V genes, and the rest has no known cause. Counted in this sample were some 180,000 clones; about four fifths of them appeared once. Of the sample, 6.5% to 8.5% is held by the ten largest clones. Sequenced: peripheral blood. The source is a human donor in a cohort sampled during active COVID-19.

The chain joins TRBV6-6 to TRBJ1-5; D is ambiguous. With 6 bases removed from V and 9 bases from J, the gap between germline ends came to 18 bases. The germline V gene has CDR1 MNHNY and CDR2 SVGAGI (reference sequence). This CDR3 is built from 14 residues. CDR3 in DNA: TGTGCCAGCAGCCATCGGGGAGGGTCTGGGCCCCAGCATTTT. Encoded protein: CASSHRGGSGPQHF.

The genes are TRBV7-8 and TRBJ1-5; D is perhaps TRBD1 (6 bases). Deletions cut 6 bases from V and 5 bases from J, with 14 bases between. The germline V gene encodes CDR1 SGHVS and CDR2 FQNEAQ. The length of the CDR3 is 14 residues. The CDR3 sequence: CASSLGGGDQPQHF. CDR3 nucleotide sequence: TGTGCCAGCAGTCTAGGGGGAGGGGATCAGCCCCAGCATTTT.

The rearrangement joins TRBV6-4 to TRBJ2-1; 10 bases line up with TRBD2. The CDR3 is 14 amino acids. Per germline, CDR1 MRHNA and CDR2 SNTAGT. The ends lost 4 bases at V and 6 bases at J; junction bases unmatched: 3. The CDR3 sequence is CASSVGLAPNEQFF. The CDR3 coding sequence is TGTGCCAGCAGTGTGGGACTAGCGCCCAATGAGCAGTTCTTC.

This clone appeared a single time. The chain is built from TRBV12-3 or TRBV12-4 and TRBJ2-1; D might be TRBD2 (6 bases). V was trimmed by 5 bases and J by 8 bases, leaving 10 bases between them. The CDR3 has 12 residues. The CDR3 region has the DNA TGTGCCAGCAGTCGGGGGAGTTATGAGCAGTTCTTC. This encodes CASSRGSYEQFF.

The chain joins TRBV6-5 to TRBJ1-2, with D possibly being TRBD1 (6 bases). Trimming removed 6 bases from V and 8 bases from J, with 13 bases in between. This CDR3 has 12 residues. Germline V gives CDR1 MNHEY, CDR2 SVGAGI. CDR3 loop: CASRLQGGGYTF. As DNA, the CDR3 is TGTGCCAGCAGGCTACAGGGTGGAGGCTACACCTTC.

This clone was detected only a few times. V is TRBV25-1 and J is TRBJ1-1; no definite D call. The CDR3 has 11 residues. Trimming took off 7 bases at V and 0 bases at J, with 3 bases between the two ends. Germline CDR1 is MGHDK and CDR2 is SYGVNS. The DNA of the CDR3 is TGTGCCAGCATCTTGAACACTGAAGCTTTCTTT. Its translation: CASILNTEAFF.

The chain carries TRBV6-5 and TRBJ1-2; no reliable D call. V shed 7 bases and J shed 8 bases, with 11 bases lying between them. The length of the CDR3 is 11 residues. From germline, CDR1 is MNHEY and CDR2 SVGAGI. The CDR3 nucleotides are TGTGCCAGCACCGAGGGCTGGGGCTACACCTTC. Protein product: CASTEGWGYTF.

Only a few counts were recorded for this clone. The V gene is TRBV19, the J gene TRBJ1-1, with D hard to call. Trimming removed 4 bases from V and 1 base from J, with 4 bases in between. The CDR3 sequence is 12 residues long. Germline values: CDR1 LNHDA, CDR2 SQIVND (reference sequence). The CDR3 DNA sequence: TGTGCCAGTAGTAGTCGGAACACTGAAGCTTTCTTT. Translating it yields CASSSRNTEAFF.

The chain joins TRBV29-1 to TRBJ2-7; 10 nucleotides align to TRBD1. Germline V gene sequence: CDR1 SQVTM, CDR2 ANQGSEA. With V trimmed by 4 bases and J by 5 bases, 14 bases remained unmatched. This CDR3 has 16 amino acids. In DNA form, the CDR3 reads TGCAGCGTTGGGGGGTTCGGGACAGGGGTGAACCACGAGCAGTACTTC. Translating it yields CSVGGFGTGVNHEQYF.

The chain links TRBV9 to TRBJ2-3, with 8 bases aligning to TRBD2. Germline loops: CDR1 SGDLS, CDR2 YYNGEE. The CDR3 has 15 amino acids. Trimming at V came to 3 bases and at J to 4 bases, leaving 7 bases not matched to a gene. In DNA, the CDR3 is TGTGCCAGCAGCGAGATCGGGAGGGTGGCAGATACGCAGTATTTT. It is translated as CASSEIGRVADTQYF.

This CDR3 is CASSFRVADEKLFF. The CDR3 region has the DNA TGCGCCAGCAGCTTCAGGGTAGCTGATGAAAAACTGTTTTTT. The chain has TRBV5-1 and TRBJ1-4; TRBD1 is a possible D gene (5 bases). Per germline, CDR1 SGHRS and CDR2 YFSETQ. The length of the CDR3 is 14 residues. The V end was cut by 2 bases, the J end by 6 bases, with 11 bases between.

The chain has TRBV9 and TRBJ1-4; D is undetermined. Germline CDR1 and CDR2: SGDLS and YYNGEE. The CDR3 sequence is 14 residues long. Trimming shortened V by 7 bases and J by 0 bases, and 10 bases separated the two germline ends. CDR3 sequence reads: CASSLGATNEKLFF. The CDR3 bases are TGTGCCAGCTCACTCGGAGCAACTAATGAAAAACTGTTTTTT. Combining the CDR3 with reference TRBV9 and TRBJ1-4 gives the whole variable domain DSGVTQTPKHLITATGQRVTLRCSPRSGDLSVYWYQQSLDQGLQFLIQYYNGEERAKGNILERFSAQQFPDLHSELNLSSLELGDSALYFCASSLGATNEKLFFGSGTQLSVL.

The chain uses TRBV5-6 and TRBJ2-7; tentative D call: TRBD1 (5 bases). The CDR3 covers 14 residues. V shed 0 bases and J shed 5 bases, with 12 bases lying between them. The germline CDR1 and CDR2 sequences are SGHDT and YYEEEE. In DNA form, the CDR3 reads TGTGCCAGCAGCTTGGGCAGGGTCATCGACGAGCAGTACTTC. This codes for CASSLGRVIDEQYF.

The chain couples TRBV18 to TRBJ2-5; D call uncertain. Germline CDR1 reads KGHSH; CDR2 reads LQKENI. This CDR3 is built from 14 residues. Deletions cut 4 bases from V and 1 base from J, with 10 bases between. The CDR3 coding sequence is TGTGCCAGCTCACAATCAGGTTTCCAAGAGACCCAGTACTTC. This encodes CASSQSGFQETQYF.

The rearrangement uses TRBV2 and TRBJ1-2, with a tentative D call TRBD1 (6 bases). Trimming took off 4 bases at V and 4 bases at J, with 16 bases between the two ends. This CDR3 contains 15 residues. Germline loops: CDR1 SNHLY, CDR2 FYNNEI. Here the CDR3 reads CASSAQQGIAYGYTF. The CDR3 DNA sequence: TGTGCCAGCAGTGCCCAACAGGGAATTGCCTATGGCTACACCTTC. Full variable domain (missing parts from reference TRBV2 and TRBJ1-2): EPEVTQTPSHQVTQMGQEVILRCVPISNHLYFYWYRQILGQKVEFLVSFYNNEISEKSEIFDDQFSVERPDGSNFTLKIRSTKLEDSAMYFCASSAQQGIAYGYTFGSGTRLTVV.

The V and J genes are TRBV2 and TRBJ1-5, with D unresolved. The germline V gene encodes CDR1 SNHLY and CDR2 FYNNEI. The CDR3 runs 13 residues. Deletions cut 7 bases from V and 2 bases from J, with 9 bases between. CDR3 sequence (DNA): TGTGCCAGCACTGCGGCCGGCAATCAGCCCCAGCATTTT. Translation gives CASTAAGNQPQHF.

This sequence joins TRBV3-1 (or the pseudogene TRBV3-2) and TRBJ1-1, with 10 bases that match TRBD1. The CDR3 length is 15 residues. Per the germline V gene, CDR1 is LGHDT and CDR2 is YNNKEL (reference sequence). The V and J ends lost 2 bases and 6 bases, in that order; junction bases with no gene match: 6. The CDR3 loop reads CASSQTGTGASEAFF. CDR3 in DNA: TGTGCCAGCAGCCAAACCGGGACAGGGGCCTCTGAAGCTTTCTTT.

This clone was counted once. The J gene is TRBJ2-1, the V gene TRBV19, with D maybe TRBD1 (6 bases). V was pared by 7 bases and J by 3 bases, with 16 bases between. The CDR3 totals 15 residues. Germline V gene sequence: CDR1 LNHDA, CDR2 SQIVND (reference sequence). The chain's CDR3 is CASMPDSQFYNEQFF. The DNA for the CDR3 is TGTGCCAGTATGCCGGACAGCCAATTCTACAATGAGCAGTTCTTC.

The J gene is TRBJ1-4, the V gene TRBV7-9; 8 positions agree with TRBD1. Germline CDR1 SEHNR, CDR2 FQNEAQ (reference sequence). V was pared by 7 bases and J by 6 bases, with 13 bases of the junction left unmatched. This CDR3 has 16 residues. CDR3 loop: CASKSRFGTGDEKLFF. CDR3 DNA sequence: TGTGCCAGCAAGTCTCGTTTTGGGACAGGCGATGAAAAACTGTTTTTT.

The rearrangement uses TRBV3-1 (or the pseudogene TRBV3-2) and TRBJ2-7; no clear D. V dropped 0 bases and J dropped 6 bases, with 6 bases sitting between them. Germline loops: CDR1 LGHDT, CDR2 YNNKEL (reference sequence). This CDR3 is built from 12 residues. The CDR3 DNA reads as TGTGCCAGCAGCCAAGATCCCAGCGAGCAGTACTTC. It specifies CASSQDPSEQYF.